This entry lists 32 T cell receptor beta chains sequenced from one sample in a study of control samples from healthy donors and cancer patients. TCRdb's table, derived via immunoSEQ multiplex PCR, lists solely in-frame clones and lacks some. The sample carries tens of thousands of clones, around nine tenths recorded once. Material for sequencing was blood. All receptors derive from a man aged 45 to 65 in good health.

The V gene is TRBV7-2, the J gene TRBJ1-1; D is uncertain. CDR1 is SGHTA, CDR2 FQGNSA, per germline. The CDR3 sequence is 15 residues long. V was pared by 1 base and J by 1 base, with 10 bases between. CDR3 coding DNA: TGTGCCAGCAGCTTAGTTGTTAGGGCGAACACTGAAGCTTTCTTT. Residues: CASSLVVRANTEAFF. The full variable domain, completed using reference TRBV7-2 and TRBJ1-1, is GAGVSQSPSNKVTEKGKDVELRCDPISGHTALYWYRQSLGQGLEFLIYFQGNSAPDKSGLPSDRFSAERTGGSVSTLTIQRTQQEDSAVYLCASSLVVRANTEAFFGQGTRLTVV.

Only a few counts were recorded for this clone. The J gene is TRBJ1-6, the V gene TRBV19; D ambiguous. Looked up from germline, CDR1 is LNHDA and CDR2 is SQIVND (reference sequence). The length of the CDR3 is 14 residues. Trimming shortened V by 7 bases and J by 0 bases, and 7 bases separated the two germline ends. Written as DNA, the CDR3 is TGTGCCAGTACAGAGGCCTCCTATAATTCACCCCTCCACTTT. Translating gives CASTEASYNSPLHF.

The gene calls are TRBV7-9 and TRBJ1-2; D is uncertain. The germline gives CDR1 SEHNR, CDR2 FQNEAQ (reference sequence). V dropped 5 bases and J dropped 8 bases, with 15 bases sitting between them. The CDR3 has 13 amino acids. In DNA form, the CDR3 reads TGTGCCAGCAGCCCCTCCAGGAGATCGGGCTACACCTTC. Its protein product is CASSPSRRSGYTF.

This chain connects TRBV9 to TRBJ2-3; 9 bases agree with TRBD2. Germline V gene lookup returns CDR1 SGDLS and CDR2 YYNGEE. The CDR3 is 16 amino acids. V lost 0 bases and J lost 4; bases outside the gene matches: 6. The CDR3 reads CASSVGLAGIPDTQYF. The CDR3, as DNA: TGTGCCAGCAGCGTAGGTCTAGCGGGGATCCCAGATACGCAGTATTTT.

This chain links TRBV4-1 with TRBJ2-7, with D possibly matching TRBD1 (6 bases). Germline values: CDR1 MGHRA, CDR2 YSYEKL. The CDR3 has 16 residues. Trimming removed 3 bases from V and 0 bases from J, with 15 bases in between. The CDR3 DNA is TGCGCCAGCAGCCACCCCCCACAGGGAATCTCCTACGAGCAGTACTTC. Its translation: CASSHPPQGISYEQYF.

The sample holds a few counts of this clone. The gene calls are TRBV11-2 and TRBJ2-3; 7 positions match TRBD2. The CDR3 is 15 residues long. The junction had 7 bases not matched to a gene; V was cut back by 3 bases and J by 4 bases. Germline CDR1 is SGHAT and CDR2 is FQNNGV. The CDR3 is CASSFGGGGADTQYF. The CDR3 DNA sequence: TGTGCCAGCAGCTTTGGCGGGGGAGGGGCAGATACGCAGTATTTT.

The chain combines TRBV6-4 with TRBJ2-1, with D maybe TRBD1 (6 bases). There are 13 residues in the CDR3. The germline gives CDR1 MRHNA, CDR2 SNTAGT. The germline V and J ends were trimmed by 3 bases and 10 bases, with 13 bases remaining between them. CDR3 DNA sequence: TGTGCCAGCAGTGATTCGGTAAGGGGGGAGCAGTTCTTC. The encoded protein is CASSDSVRGEQFF.

The genes are TRBV5-1 and TRBJ1-1; 7 positions agree with TRBD1. Germline V gives CDR1 SGHRS, CDR2 YFSETQ. J lost 5 bases, V lost 2 bases, and 6 bases had no gene match. CDR3 length: 14 amino acids. The chain's CDR3 is CASSFGDRVTEAFF. The CDR3 DNA follows: TGCGCCAGCAGCTTCGGTGACAGGGTAACTGAAGCTTTCTTT.

Turning to this clone: One end of the junction fails to match germline, which may point to a read error. The chain has TRBV7-7 and TRBJ1-5; 8 bases agree with TRBD1. The CDR3 covers 16 residues. Germline assignment: CDR1 SSHAT and CDR2 FNYEAQ (reference sequence). The chain's CDR3 is CASSLVATGGRQPQHF. In nucleotides, the CDR3 is TGTGCTAGCAGCTTAGTGGCTACAGGGGGACGACAGCCCCAGCATTTT.

The chain combines TRBV7-9 with TRBJ2-2, with TRBD2 identical over 8 bases. The length of the CDR3 is 14 residues. Trimming at V came to 8 bases and at J to 6 bases, leaving 8 bases not matched to a gene. Germline lookup yields CDR1 SEHNR and CDR2 FQNEAQ (reference sequence). CDR3: CASEAAGVAGELFF. In nucleotides, the CDR3 is TGTGCCAGCGAAGCAGCGGGGGTCGCCGGGGAGCTGTTTTTT.

The chain joins TRBV24-1 to TRBJ2-5; TRBD2 agrees at 7 bases. CDR3 length: 15 residues. V dropped 4 bases and J dropped 1; count of bases not matched to a gene: 5. The germline V gene has CDR1 KGHDR and CDR2 SFDVKD. The CDR3 sequence is CATSDGRGVQETQYF. The CDR3 DNA is TGTGCCACCAGTGACGGACGGGGGGTCCAAGAGACCCAGTACTTC.

V is TRBV4-1 and J is TRBJ1-2; 9 bases are shared with TRBD1. The CDR3 length is 14 residues. Trimming at V came to 4 bases and at J to 8 bases, leaving 8 bases not matched to a gene. The germline V gene has CDR1 MGHRA and CDR2 YSYEKL. The CDR3 region is CASSPGTGWEGYTF. The CDR3 coding sequence is TGCGCCAGCAGCCCCGGGACAGGGTGGGAGGGCTACACCTTC.

This chain connects TRBV15 to TRBJ2-3, with D possibly TRBD1 on 7 matching bases. This CDR3 comprises 15 residues. V lost 0 bases to trimming and J lost 6 bases, with 13 bases between them. Germline CDR1 LNHNV, CDR2 YYDKDF (reference sequence). DNA for the CDR3: TGTGCCACCAGCAGAGATCCCCAGGGGGGTGATACGCAGTATTTT. Protein: CATSRDPQGGDTQYF.

This CDR3 is CASSPRWSTSTDTQYF. The DNA for the CDR3 is TGCGCCAGCAGCCCACGCTGGTCGACTAGCACAGATACGCAGTATTTT. The chain recombines TRBV5-1 with TRBJ2-3; D ambiguous. Trimming removed 4 bases at V and 0 bases at J, with 15 bases between. Germline lookup yields CDR1 SGHRS and CDR2 YFSETQ. This CDR3 region has 16 residues. The variable domain in full, completed from reference TRBV5-1 and TRBJ2-3, reads KAGVTQTPRYLIKTRGQQVTLSCSPISGHRSVSWYQQTPGQGLQFLFEYFSETQRNKGNFPGRFSGRQFSNSRSEMNVSTLELGDSALYLCASSPRWSTSTDTQYFGPGTRLTVL.

The chain carries TRBV4-1 and TRBJ2-5, with D perhaps matching TRBD2 (5 bases). CDR3 length: 18 amino acids. The V and J ends lost 1 base and 5 bases respectively, with 23 bases between them. Germline assignment: CDR1 MGHRA and CDR2 YSYEKL. CDR3 DNA sequence: TGCGCCAGCAGCCAAGTAGGTGGTAGCGCCGGGTTATGGGAGACCCAGTACTTC. Amino acid sequence: CASSQVGGSAGLWETQYF.

The chain recombines TRBV3-1 (or the pseudogene TRBV3-2) with TRBJ2-3, with 11 positions matching TRBD2. The CDR3 contains 17 residues. V was pared by 5 bases and J by 10 bases, with 17 bases of the junction left unmatched. Germline values: CDR1 LGHDT, CDR2 YNNKEL (reference sequence). For the CDR3, the DNA is TGTGCCAGCAGCTCATCCGGGACTAGCGGACCAGAGGGTGCGCAGTATTTT. Residues: CASSSSGTSGPEGAQYF.

J is TRBJ2-1 and V is TRBV4-1; D remains ambiguous. V lost 0 bases to trimming and J lost 4 bases, with 10 bases between them. Germline V lookup: CDR1 MGHRA, CDR2 YSYEKL. The CDR3 is made up of 15 amino acids. As DNA, the CDR3 is TGCGCCAGCAGCCAAGATCTGTCTTTTTACAATGAGCAGTTCTTC. It yields the protein CASSQDLSFYNEQFF.

The genes are TRBV15 and TRBJ2-3; 10 nucleotides line up with TRBD2. Germline assignment: CDR1 LNHNV and CDR2 YYDKDF (reference sequence). With V trimmed by 1 base and J by 2 bases, 3 bases remained unmatched. The CDR3 extends over 16 amino acids. The chain's CDR3 is CATSRGSGGITDTQYF. CDR3 nucleotides: TGTGCCACCAGCAGAGGTAGCGGGGGGATCACAGATACGCAGTATTTT.

The chain recombines TRBV6-5 with TRBJ2-1, with a tentative D call TRBD2 (6 bases). From germline, CDR1 is MNHEY and CDR2 SVGAGI. Deletions cut 8 bases from V and 9 bases from J, with 14 bases between. This CDR3 is built from 12 residues. CDR3 sequence reads: CASLRRETEQFF. The DNA of the CDR3 is TGTGCCAGCCTCAGGAGGGAAACTGAGCAGTTCTTC.

The V gene is TRBV9, the J gene TRBJ2-5, with 9 nucleotides matching TRBD2. With V trimmed by 0 bases and J by 5 bases, 11 bases remained unmatched. The CDR3 loop spans 17 amino acids. In germline, CDR1 is SGDLS, CDR2 YYNGEE. CDR3 nucleotides: TGTGCCAGCAGCGTAGAGGGTAGCGGGGGCATAGGTGAGACCCAGTACTTC. Its translation: CASSVEGSGGIGETQYF. The full variable domain, its missing parts supplied by reference TRBV9 and TRBJ2-5, is DSGVTQTPKHLITATGQRVTLRCSPRSGDLSVYWYQQSLDQGLQFLIQYYNGEERAKGNILERFSAQQFPDLHSELNLSSLELGDSALYFCASSVEGSGGIGETQYFGPGTRLLVL.

V usage is TRBV3-1 (or the pseudogene TRBV3-2) and J usage is TRBJ1-2; TRBD1 matches 7 bases. The CDR3 contains 13 residues. V was pared by 6 bases and J by 4 bases, with 5 bases of the junction left unmatched. Looked up from germline, CDR1 is LGHDT and CDR2 is YNNKEL (reference sequence). The chain's CDR3 is CASRHRDSYGYTF. CDR3 nucleotide sequence: TGTGCCAGCAGGCACCGGGACAGCTATGGCTACACCTTC.

The chain carries TRBV7-2 and TRBJ1-2; 7 nucleotides align to TRBD1. CDR3 size: 15 residues. V gave up 5 bases and J gave up 8 bases; unmatched junction bases: 14. CDR1 and CDR2 (germline): SGHTA, FQGNSA. CDR3 in DNA: TGTGCCAGCAGCCCAATGTGGACAGGAGGGGGGGGCTACACCTTC. It encodes CASSPMWTGGGGYTF.

In this sample, this clone turned up a few times. The genes are TRBV5-4 and TRBJ1-6, with D hard to call. The CDR3 consists of 14 residues. V gave up 2 bases and J gave up 5 bases, with 8 bases separating them. Per the germline V gene, CDR1 is SGHNT and CDR2 is YYREEE (reference sequence). The CDR3 loop reads CASSFREDNSPLHF. CDR3 bases: TGTGCCAGCAGCTTCCGGGAGGATAATTCACCCCTCCACTTT.

V is TRBV7-2 and J is TRBJ2-2; maybe TRBD2 (5 bases). V was pared by 2 bases and J by 2 bases, with 12 bases between. Germline V lookup: CDR1 SGHTA, CDR2 FQGNSA. There are 16 residues in the CDR3. The CDR3 DNA reads TGTGCCAGCAGCTTAAGGAGGAACCGAAACACCGGGGAGCTGTTTTTT. This translates into CASSLRRNRNTGELFF. Full variable domain (rest looked up from reference TRBV7-2 and TRBJ2-2): GAGVSQSPSNKVTEKGKDVELRCDPISGHTALYWYRQSLGQGLEFLIYFQGNSAPDKSGLPSDRFSAERTGGSVSTLTIQRTQQEDSAVYLCASSLRRNRNTGELFFGEGSRLTVL.

This clone occurred a few times. The rearrangement uses TRBV14 and TRBJ1-6; maybe TRBD1 (5 bases). The germline CDR1 and CDR2 sequences are SGHDN and FVKESK. The CDR3 has 16 residues. V dropped 2 bases and J dropped 7 bases, with 15 bases sitting between them. For the CDR3, the DNA is TGTGCCAGCAGCCAATTCGAGGGGCAGCCAAATTCACCCCTCCACTTT. Its translation is CASSQFEGQPNSPLHF.

This chain links TRBV6-1 with TRBJ1-6; no definite D call. With 2 bases removed from V and 4 bases from J, the gap between germline ends came to 9 bases. The germline V gene encodes CDR1 MNHNS and CDR2 SASEGT. The CDR3 has 15 amino acids. CDR3 nucleotides: TGTGCCAGCAGTGAACGAAGGCAGTATAATTCACCCCTCCACTTT. Translated, it gives CASSERRQYNSPLHF.

J is TRBJ2-2 and V is TRBV5-8; the match to TRBD1 covers 12 bases. CDR1 is SGHTS, CDR2 YDEGEE, per germline. The CDR3 is made up of 17 amino acids. Trimming at V came to 2 bases and at J to 5 bases, leaving 7 bases not matched to a gene. The DNA of the CDR3 is TGTGCCAGCAGCTTAGGGACAGGGGGCGTTAGTACCGGGGAGCTGTTTTTT. Translating it yields CASSLGTGGVSTGELFF.

This chain links TRBV5-6 with TRBJ2-7; D remains ambiguous. Trimming removed 2 bases from V and 2 bases from J, with 8 bases in between. CDR1 is SGHDT, CDR2 YYEEEE, per germline. This CDR3 spans 13 amino acids. The CDR3 DNA sequence: TGTGCCAGCAGCTTAAGGACCCCCTACGAGCAGTACTTC. This sequence encodes CASSLRTPYEQYF.

Of note for this clone: The CDR3 does not close with the conserved phenylalanine or tryptophan, likely indicating a read error. The gene calls are TRBV5-1 and TRBJ1-2, with unresolved D. The germline CDR1 and CDR2 sequences are SGHRS and YFSETQ. The CDR3 is 15 residues long. Trimming left V 3 bases short and J 1 base short, with 13 bases between. The CDR3 loop is CASSSGLPRNYGYTL. In DNA, the CDR3 is TGCGCCAGCAGCTCGGGTCTTCCCCGTAACTATGGCTACACCCTC.

J is TRBJ2-3 and V is TRBV10-2, with TRBD1 matching over 9 bases. The length of the CDR3 is 15 residues. V shed 1 base and J 6 bases; nucleotides not matched to a gene: 5. Germline CDR1 is WSHSY and CDR2 is SAAADI. CDR3 nucleotides: TGCGCCAGCAGTGAGTTACAGGGGGCGCGGGATACGCAGTATTTT. This encodes CASSELQGARDTQYF.

Here the CDR3 DNA reads TGTGCCAGCAGCTTTGACGGTCGCTCTGGAAACACCATATATTTT. It codes for CASSFDGRSGNTIYF. The chain recombines TRBV7-9 with TRBJ1-3; D gene uncertain. This CDR3 comprises 15 residues. The ends were cut back, 3 bases at V and 0 bases at J, with 9 bases in the middle. Germline V gene sequence: CDR1 SEHNR, CDR2 FQNEAQ (reference sequence).

The V and J genes are TRBV4-1 and TRBJ1-2, with D possibly TRBD1 on 6 matching bases. CDR1 and CDR2 from the germline V gene are MGHRA and YSYEKL. The CDR3 loop spans 15 amino acids. V dropped 7 bases and J dropped 9 bases, with 24 bases sitting between them. CDR3 bases: TGCGCCAGCAACTCCCCAACACAGGGAGAGAAGAGCTACACCTTC. It translates to CASNSPTQGEKSYTF.